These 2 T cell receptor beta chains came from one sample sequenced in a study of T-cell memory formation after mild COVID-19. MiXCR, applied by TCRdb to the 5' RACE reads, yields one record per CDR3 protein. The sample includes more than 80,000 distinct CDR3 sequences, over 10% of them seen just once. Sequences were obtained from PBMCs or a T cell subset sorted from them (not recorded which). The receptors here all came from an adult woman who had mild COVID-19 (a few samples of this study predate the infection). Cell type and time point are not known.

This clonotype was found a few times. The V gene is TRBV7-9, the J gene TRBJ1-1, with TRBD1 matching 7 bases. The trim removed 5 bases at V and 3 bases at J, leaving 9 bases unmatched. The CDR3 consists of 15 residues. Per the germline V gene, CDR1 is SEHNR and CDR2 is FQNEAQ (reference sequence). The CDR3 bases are TGTGCCAGCAGCCCGACGGACAGGACTTACACTGAAGCTTTCTTT. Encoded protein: CASSPTDRTYTEAFF.

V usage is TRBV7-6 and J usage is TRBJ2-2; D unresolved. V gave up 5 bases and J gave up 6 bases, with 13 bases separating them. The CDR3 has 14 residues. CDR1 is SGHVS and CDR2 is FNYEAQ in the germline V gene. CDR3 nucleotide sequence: TGTGCCAGCAGCCCAACGGTCTTGTCCGGGGAGCTGTTTTTT. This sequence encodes CASSPTVLSGELFF.